This T cell receptor (beta chain) came from a study of blood T cell repertoires in COVID-19. Whole-study context: Acute and convalescent COVID-19 samples came from the United States, Italy and Spain.

Method: immunoSEQ multiplex PCR; TCRdb's copy keeps in-frame clones and lacks some. The repertoire holds 100,000 to 150,000 clones, with roughly 80% as singletons. Trimming took 5 bases from V and 3 from J; bases not matched to a gene: 8. The CDR3 length is 16 residues. Germline V lookup: CDR1 SGHKS, CDR2 YYEKEE (reference sequence). V and J are TRBV5-5 and TRBJ2-3; 11 nucleotides agree with TRBD2. The receptor comes from a man aged 35 to 55 with acute COVID-19. The sequenced sample was PBMCs or T cells enriched from blood (not recorded which). CDR3 in DNA: TGTGCCAGCAGTTCACTAGCGGGAGTTTTAACAGATACGCAGTATTTT. It is translated as CASSSLAGVLTDTQYF.